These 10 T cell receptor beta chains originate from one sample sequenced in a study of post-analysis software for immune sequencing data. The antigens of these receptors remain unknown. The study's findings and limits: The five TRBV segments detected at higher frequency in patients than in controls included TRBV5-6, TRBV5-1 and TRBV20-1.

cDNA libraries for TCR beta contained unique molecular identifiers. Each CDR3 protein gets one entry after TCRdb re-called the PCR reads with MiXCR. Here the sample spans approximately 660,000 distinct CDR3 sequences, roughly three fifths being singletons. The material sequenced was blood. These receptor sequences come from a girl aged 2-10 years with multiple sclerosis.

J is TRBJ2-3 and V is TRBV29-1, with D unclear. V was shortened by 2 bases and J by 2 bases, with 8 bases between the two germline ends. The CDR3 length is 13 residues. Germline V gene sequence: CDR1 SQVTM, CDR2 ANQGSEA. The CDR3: CSVENGHTDTQYF. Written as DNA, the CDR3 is TGCAGCGTTGAAAACGGGCACACAGATACGCAGTATTTT.

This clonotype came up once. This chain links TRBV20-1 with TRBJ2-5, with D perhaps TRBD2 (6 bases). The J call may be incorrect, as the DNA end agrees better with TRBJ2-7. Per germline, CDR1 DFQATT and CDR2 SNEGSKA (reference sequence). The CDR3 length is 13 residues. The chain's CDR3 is CSARGRTNYEQYF. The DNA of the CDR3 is TGCAGTGCTAGGGGACGGACTAACTACGAGCAGTACTTC.

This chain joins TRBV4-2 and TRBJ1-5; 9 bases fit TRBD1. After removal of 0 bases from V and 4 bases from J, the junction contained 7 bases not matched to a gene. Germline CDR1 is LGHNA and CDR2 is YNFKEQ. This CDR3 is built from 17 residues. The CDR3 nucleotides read TGTGCCAGCAGCCAAGATCTCGGGACAGGGTTAAATCAGCCCCAGCATTTT. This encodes CASSQDLGTGLNQPQHF.

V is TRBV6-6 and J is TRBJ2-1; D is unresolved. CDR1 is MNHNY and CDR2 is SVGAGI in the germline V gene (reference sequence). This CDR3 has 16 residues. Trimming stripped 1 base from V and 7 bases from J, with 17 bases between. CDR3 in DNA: TGTGCCAGCAGTTACTTAGCACCGGCAAGCAAAAATGAGCAGTTCTTC. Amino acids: CASSYLAPASKNEQFF.

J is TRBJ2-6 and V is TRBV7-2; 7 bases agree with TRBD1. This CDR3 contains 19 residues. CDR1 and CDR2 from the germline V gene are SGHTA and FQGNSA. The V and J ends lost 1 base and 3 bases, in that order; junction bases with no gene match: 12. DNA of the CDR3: TGTGCCAGCAGCTTAGAAGGCAGGGGGTTATTCGTTGGGGCCAACGTCCTGACTTTC. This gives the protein CASSLEGRGLFVGANVLTF. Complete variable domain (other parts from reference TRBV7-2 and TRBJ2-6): GAGVSQSPSNKVTEKGKDVELRCDPISGHTALYWYRQSLGQGLEFLIYFQGNSAPDKSGLPSDRFSAERTGGSVSTLTIQRTQQEDSAVYLCASSLEGRGLFVGANVLTFGAGSRLTVL.

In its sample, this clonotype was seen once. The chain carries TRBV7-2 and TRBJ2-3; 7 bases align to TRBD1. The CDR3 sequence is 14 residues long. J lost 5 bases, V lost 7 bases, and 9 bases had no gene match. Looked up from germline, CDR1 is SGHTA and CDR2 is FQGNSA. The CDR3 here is CASNPFGTEDTQYF. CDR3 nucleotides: TGTGCCAGCAACCCCTTTGGGACAGAAGATACGCAGTATTTT.

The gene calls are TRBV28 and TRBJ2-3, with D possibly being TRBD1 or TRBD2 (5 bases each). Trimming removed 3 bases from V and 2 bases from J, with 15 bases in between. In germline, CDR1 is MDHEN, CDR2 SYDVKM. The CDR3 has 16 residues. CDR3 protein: CASSFRGSPYTDTQYF. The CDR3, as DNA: TGTGCCAGCAGTTTCCGGGGCTCCCCCTACACAGATACGCAGTATTTT.

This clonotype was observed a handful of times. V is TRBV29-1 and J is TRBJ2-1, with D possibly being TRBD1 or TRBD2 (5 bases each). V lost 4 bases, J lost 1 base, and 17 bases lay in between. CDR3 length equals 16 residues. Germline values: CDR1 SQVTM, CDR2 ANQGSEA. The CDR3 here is CSVVFGAGMSYNEQFF. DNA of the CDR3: TGCAGCGTTGTGTTCGGGGCCGGGATGTCCTACAATGAGCAGTTCTTC.

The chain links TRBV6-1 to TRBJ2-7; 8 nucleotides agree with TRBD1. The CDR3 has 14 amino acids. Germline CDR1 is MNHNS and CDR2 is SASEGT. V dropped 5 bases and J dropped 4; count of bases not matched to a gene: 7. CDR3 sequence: CASSTDRERYEQYF. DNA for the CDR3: TGTGCCAGCAGTACGGACAGGGAAAGATACGAGCAGTACTTC.

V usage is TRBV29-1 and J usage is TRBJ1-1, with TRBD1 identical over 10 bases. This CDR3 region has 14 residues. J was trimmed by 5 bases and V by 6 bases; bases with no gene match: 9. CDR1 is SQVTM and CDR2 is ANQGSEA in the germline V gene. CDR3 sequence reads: CSVRTGGIGTEAFF. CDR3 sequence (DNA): TGCAGCGTGCGGACAGGGGGTATAGGTACTGAAGCTTTCTTT.